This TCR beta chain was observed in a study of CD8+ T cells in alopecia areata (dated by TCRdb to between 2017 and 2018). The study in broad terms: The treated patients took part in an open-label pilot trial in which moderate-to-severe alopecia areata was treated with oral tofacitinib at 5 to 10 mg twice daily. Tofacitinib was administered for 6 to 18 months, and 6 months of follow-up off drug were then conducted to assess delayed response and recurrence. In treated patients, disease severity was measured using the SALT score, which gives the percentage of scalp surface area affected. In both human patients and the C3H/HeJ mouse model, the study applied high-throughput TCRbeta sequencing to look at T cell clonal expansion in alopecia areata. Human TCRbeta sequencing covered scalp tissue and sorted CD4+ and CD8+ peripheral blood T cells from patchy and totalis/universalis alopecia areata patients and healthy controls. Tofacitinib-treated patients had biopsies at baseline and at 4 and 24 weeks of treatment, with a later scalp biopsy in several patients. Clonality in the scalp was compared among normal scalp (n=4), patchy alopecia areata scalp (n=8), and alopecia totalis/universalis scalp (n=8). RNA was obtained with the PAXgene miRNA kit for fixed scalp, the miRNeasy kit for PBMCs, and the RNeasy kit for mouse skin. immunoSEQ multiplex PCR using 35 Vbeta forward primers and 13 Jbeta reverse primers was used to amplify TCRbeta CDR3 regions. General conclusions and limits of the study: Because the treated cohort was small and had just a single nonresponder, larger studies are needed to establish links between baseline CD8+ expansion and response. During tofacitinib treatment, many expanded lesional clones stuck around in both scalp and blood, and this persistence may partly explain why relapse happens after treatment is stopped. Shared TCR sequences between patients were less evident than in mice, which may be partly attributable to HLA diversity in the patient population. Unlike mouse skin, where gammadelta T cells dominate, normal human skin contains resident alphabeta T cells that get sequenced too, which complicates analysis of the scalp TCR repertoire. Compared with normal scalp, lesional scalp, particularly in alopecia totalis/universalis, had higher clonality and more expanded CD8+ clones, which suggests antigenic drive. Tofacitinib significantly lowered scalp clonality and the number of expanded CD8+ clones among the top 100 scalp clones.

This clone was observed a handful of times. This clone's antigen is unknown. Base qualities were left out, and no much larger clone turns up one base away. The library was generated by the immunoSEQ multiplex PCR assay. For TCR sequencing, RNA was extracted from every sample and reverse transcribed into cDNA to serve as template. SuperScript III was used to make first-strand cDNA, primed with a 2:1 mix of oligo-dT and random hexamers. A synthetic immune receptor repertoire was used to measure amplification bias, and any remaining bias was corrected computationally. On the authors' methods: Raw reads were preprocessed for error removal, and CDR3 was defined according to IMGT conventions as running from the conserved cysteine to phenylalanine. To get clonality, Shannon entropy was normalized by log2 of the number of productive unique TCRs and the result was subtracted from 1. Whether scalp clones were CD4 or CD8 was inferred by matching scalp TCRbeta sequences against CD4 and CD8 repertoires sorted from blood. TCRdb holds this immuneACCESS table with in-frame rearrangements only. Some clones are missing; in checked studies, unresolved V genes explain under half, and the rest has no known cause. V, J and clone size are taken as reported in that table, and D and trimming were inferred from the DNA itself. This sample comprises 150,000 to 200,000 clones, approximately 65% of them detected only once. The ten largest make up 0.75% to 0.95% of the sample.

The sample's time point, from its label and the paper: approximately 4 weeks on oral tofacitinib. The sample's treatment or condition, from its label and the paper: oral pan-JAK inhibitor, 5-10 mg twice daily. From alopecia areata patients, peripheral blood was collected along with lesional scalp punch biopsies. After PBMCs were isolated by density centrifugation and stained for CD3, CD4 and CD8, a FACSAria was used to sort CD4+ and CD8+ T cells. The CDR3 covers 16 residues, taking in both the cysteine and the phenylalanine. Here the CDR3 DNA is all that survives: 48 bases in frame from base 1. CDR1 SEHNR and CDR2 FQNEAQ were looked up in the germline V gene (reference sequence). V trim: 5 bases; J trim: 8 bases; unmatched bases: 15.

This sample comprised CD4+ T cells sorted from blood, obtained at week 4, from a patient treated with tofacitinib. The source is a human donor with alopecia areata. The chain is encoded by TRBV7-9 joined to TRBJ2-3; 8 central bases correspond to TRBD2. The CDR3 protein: CASSPTAGDSLGTQYF. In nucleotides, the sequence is TGTGCCAGCAGCCCGACAGCGGGGGACTCCCTGGGTACGCAGTATTTT.